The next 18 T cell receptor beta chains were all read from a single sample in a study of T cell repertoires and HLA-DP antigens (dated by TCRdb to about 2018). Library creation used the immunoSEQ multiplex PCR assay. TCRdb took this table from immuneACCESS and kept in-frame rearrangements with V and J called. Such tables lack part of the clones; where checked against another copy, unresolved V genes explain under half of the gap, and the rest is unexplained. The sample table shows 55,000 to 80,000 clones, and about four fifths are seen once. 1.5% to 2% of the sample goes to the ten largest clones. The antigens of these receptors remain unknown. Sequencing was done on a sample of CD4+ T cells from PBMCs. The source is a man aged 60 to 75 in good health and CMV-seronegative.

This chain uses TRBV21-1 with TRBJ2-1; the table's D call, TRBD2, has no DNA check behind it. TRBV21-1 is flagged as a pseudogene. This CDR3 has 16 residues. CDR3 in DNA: TGTGCCAGCAGCTTTCCGGGACTAGTGCATTACAATGAGCAGTTCTTC. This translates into CASSFPGLVHYNEQFF.

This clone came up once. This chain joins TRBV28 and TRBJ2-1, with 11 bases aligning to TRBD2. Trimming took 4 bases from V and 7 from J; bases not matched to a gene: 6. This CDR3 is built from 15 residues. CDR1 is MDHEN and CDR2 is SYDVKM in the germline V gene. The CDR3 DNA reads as TGTGCCAGCAGTTCTAGCGGGGGGTATTGGAATGAGCAGTTCTTC. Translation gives CASSSSGGYWNEQFF.

CDR3 protein: CATSRDRVYQPQHF. DNA of the CDR3: TGTGCCACCAGCAGAGACAGAGTTTATCAGCCCCAGCATTTT. V and J are TRBV15 and TRBJ1-5; D call uncertain. Germline V CDR1 and CDR2: LNHNV, YYDKDF (reference sequence). With 0 bases removed from V and 5 bases from J, the gap between germline ends came to 8 bases. CDR3 length: 14 residues.

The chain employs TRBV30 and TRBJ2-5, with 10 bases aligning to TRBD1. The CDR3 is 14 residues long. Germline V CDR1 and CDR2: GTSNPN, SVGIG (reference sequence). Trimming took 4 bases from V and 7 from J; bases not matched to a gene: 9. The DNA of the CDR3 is TGTGCCTGGAATTTTGACAGGGGGCTGGGGACCCAGTACTTC. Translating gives CAWNFDRGLGTQYF.

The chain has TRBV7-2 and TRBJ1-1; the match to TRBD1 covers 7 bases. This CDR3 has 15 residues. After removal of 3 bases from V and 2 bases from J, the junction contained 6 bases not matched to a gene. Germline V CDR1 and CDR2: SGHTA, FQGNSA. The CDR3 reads CASSFFGTVNTEAFF. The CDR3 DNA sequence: TGTGCCAGCAGCTTCTTCGGGACAGTAAACACTGAAGCTTTCTTT.

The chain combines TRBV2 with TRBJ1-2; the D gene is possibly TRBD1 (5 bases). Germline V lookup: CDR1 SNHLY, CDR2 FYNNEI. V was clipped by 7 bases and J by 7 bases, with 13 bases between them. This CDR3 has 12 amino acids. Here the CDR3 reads CASKPQGSGYTF. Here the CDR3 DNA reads TGTGCCAGCAAACCCCAGGGTAGTGGCTACACCTTC.

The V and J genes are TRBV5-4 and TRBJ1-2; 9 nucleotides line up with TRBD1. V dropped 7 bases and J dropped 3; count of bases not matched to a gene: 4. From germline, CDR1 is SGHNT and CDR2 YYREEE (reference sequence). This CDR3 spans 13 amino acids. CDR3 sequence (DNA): TGTGCCAGCGGACGGACAGGGGACTATGGCTACACCTTC. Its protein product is CASGRTGDYGYTF.

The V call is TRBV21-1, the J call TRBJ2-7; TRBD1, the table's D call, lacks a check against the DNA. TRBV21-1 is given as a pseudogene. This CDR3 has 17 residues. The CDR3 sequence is CASSKAKSTGGPYEQYV. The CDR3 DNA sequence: TGTGCCAGCAGCAAAGCGAAATCGACAGGGGGCCCCTACGAGCAGTACGTC.

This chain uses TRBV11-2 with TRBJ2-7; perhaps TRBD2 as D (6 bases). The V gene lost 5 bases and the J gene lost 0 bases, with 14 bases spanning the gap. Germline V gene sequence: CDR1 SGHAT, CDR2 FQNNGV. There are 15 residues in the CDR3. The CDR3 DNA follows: TGTGCCAGCAGCGACTCGGGGGAGTTCTCCTACGAGCAGTACGTC. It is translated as CASSDSGEFSYEQYV.

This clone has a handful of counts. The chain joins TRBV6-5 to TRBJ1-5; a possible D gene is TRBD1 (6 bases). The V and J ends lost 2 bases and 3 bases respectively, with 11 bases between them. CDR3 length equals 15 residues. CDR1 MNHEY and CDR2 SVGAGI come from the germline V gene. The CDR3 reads CASSYGRGSNQPQHF. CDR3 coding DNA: TGTGCCAGCAGTTACGGCAGGGGTTCCAATCAGCCCCAGCATTTT.

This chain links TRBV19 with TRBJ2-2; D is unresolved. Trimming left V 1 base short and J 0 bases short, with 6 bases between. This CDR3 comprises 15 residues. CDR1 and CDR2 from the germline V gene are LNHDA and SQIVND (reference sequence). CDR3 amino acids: CASSIVSTNTGELFF. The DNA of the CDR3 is TGTGCCAGTAGTATAGTTAGCACGAACACCGGGGAGCTGTTTTTT.

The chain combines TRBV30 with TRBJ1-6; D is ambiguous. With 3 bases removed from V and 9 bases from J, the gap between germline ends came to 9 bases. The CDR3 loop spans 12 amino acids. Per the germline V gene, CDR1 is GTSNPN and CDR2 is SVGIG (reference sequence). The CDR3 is CAWSLGASPLHF. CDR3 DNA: TGTGCCTGGAGCCTAGGAGCTTCACCCCTCCACTTT.

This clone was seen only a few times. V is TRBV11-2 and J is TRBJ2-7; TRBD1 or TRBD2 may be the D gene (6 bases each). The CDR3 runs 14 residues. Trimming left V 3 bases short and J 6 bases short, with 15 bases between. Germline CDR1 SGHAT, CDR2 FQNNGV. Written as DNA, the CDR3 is TGTGCCAGCAGCTTGGAGGTCAGGGGAGGCGAGCAGTACTTC. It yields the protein CASSLEVRGGEQYF.

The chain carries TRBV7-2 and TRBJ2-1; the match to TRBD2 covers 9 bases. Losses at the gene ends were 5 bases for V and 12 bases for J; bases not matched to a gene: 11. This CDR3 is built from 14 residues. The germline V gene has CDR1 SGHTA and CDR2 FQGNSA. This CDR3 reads CASSAPAGGPRQFF. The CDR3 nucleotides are TGTGCCAGCAGCGCACCGGCGGGAGGGCCGCGGCAGTTCTTC.

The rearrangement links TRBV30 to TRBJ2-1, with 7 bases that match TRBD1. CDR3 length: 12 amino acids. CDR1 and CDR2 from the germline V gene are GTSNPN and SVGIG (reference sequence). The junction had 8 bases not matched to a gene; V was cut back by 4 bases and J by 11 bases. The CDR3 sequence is CAWTRDRGQQFF. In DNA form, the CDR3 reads TGTGCCTGGACAAGGGACAGAGGCCAGCAGTTCTTC.

The CDR3 nucleotides are TGTGCCAGTAGTACATGGACAGGGGAGGGCAATCAGCCCCAGCATTTT. This codes for CASSTWTGEGNQPQHF. This rearrangement joins TRBV19 to TRBJ1-5, with 9 bases fitting TRBD1. The CDR3 extends over 16 amino acids. Trimming took 4 bases from V and 2 from J; bases not matched to a gene: 6. Germline lookup yields CDR1 LNHDA and CDR2 SQIVND (reference sequence).

CDR3 protein: CASSWGIYGYTF. The CDR3, as DNA: TGTGCCAGCAGTTGGGGGATCTATGGCTACACCTTC. The genes are TRBV7-8 and TRBJ1-2; maybe TRBD1 (5 bases). V lost 6 bases, J lost 4 bases, and 9 bases lay in between. This CDR3 is 12 amino acids long. CDR1 and CDR2 (germline): SGHVS, FQNEAQ.

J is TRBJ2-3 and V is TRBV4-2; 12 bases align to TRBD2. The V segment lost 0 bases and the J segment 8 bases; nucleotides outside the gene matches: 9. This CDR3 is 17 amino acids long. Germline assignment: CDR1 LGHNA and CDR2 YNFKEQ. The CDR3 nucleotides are TGTGCCAGCAGCCAAGAGACTAGCGGGAGTGATGGGGGTACGCAGTATTTT. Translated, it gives CASSQETSGSDGGTQYF.